What follows are 22 T cell receptor beta chains derived from one specimen sequenced in a study of T cells after yellow fever vaccination. From the 5' RACE reads, TCRdb called clonotypes with MiXCR, one entry per CDR3 protein. The sample has roughly 160,000 distinct CDR3 sequences; less than 9% are singletons. The sample here was CD4+ T cells sorted from PBMCs, taken 5 to 6 days after the first yellow fever vaccination. These receptors were taken from a man between 18 and 29 years old who received the YFV17D yellow fever vaccine.

The V call is TRBV19, the J call TRBJ2-1, with TRBD2 identical over 8 bases. Losses at the gene ends were 5 bases for V and 5 bases for J; bases not matched to a gene: 5. CDR1 and CDR2 (germline): LNHDA, SQIVND (reference sequence). The CDR3 length is 14 residues. The CDR3 here is CASSPGLDNNEQFF. The CDR3 DNA is TGTGCCAGTAGTCCGGGACTAGACAACAATGAGCAGTTCTTC. The full variable domain, completed using reference TRBV19 and TRBJ2-1, is DGGITQSPKYLFRKEGQNVTLSCEQNLNHDAMYWYRQDPGQGLRLIYYSQIVNDFQKGDIAEGYSVSREKKESFPLTVTSAQKNPTAFYLCASSPGLDNNEQFFGPGTRLTVL.

The chain is built from TRBV6-5 and TRBJ2-1; D may be TRBD2 (5 bases). Germline loops: CDR1 MNHEY, CDR2 SVGAGI. V was shortened by 1 base and J by 8 bases, with 6 bases between the two germline ends. The CDR3 covers 12 residues. The DNA for the CDR3 is TGTGCCAGCAGTTACTTGGGAGATGAGCAGTTCTTC. This codes for CASSYLGDEQFF.

This clonotype appeared many times. V usage is TRBV5-8 and J usage is TRBJ2-4; possible D gene TRBD2, 6 bases. Trimming pared 4 bases from V and 7 bases from J, leaving 12 bases between. Germline V gives CDR1 SGHTS, CDR2 YDEGEE. This CDR3 contains 13 residues. DNA of the CDR3: TGTGCCAGCAGCCTTGGCGGGGATAACATTCAGTACTTC. Its translation is CASSLGGDNIQYF.

This clonotype has a handful of counts. V gene TRBV9 combines with J gene TRBJ2-2, with D possibly called TRBD1 or TRBD2 (6 bases each). This CDR3 spans 15 amino acids. V lost 0 bases, J lost 5 bases, and 11 bases lay in between. Germline V gene lookup returns CDR1 SGDLS and CDR2 YYNGEE. CDR3 in amino acids: CASSVVGGGTGELFF. The CDR3 DNA reads TGTGCCAGCAGCGTAGTAGGAGGGGGGACCGGGGAGCTGTTTTTT.

There are many counts of this clonotype. The chain recombines TRBV7-2 with TRBJ2-7; weak D call: TRBD2 (5 bases). The CDR3 runs 14 residues. Per the germline V gene, CDR1 is SGHTA and CDR2 is FQGNSA. The V gene lost 6 bases and the J gene lost 5 bases, with 17 bases spanning the gap. This chain's CDR3 is CASSLGGGYDEQYF. For the CDR3, the DNA is TGTGCCAGCAGTTTGGGCGGAGGCTATGACGAGCAGTACTTC. Using reference TRBV7-2 and TRBJ2-7 for the parts outside the CDR3, the full variable domain is GAGVSQSPSNKVTEKGKDVELRCDPISGHTALYWYRQSLGQGLEFLIYFQGNSAPDKSGLPSDRFSAERTGGSVSTLTIQRTQQEDSAVYLCASSLGGGYDEQYFGPGTRLTVT.

This clonotype was observed many times. The genes are TRBV12-3 or TRBV12-4 and TRBJ1-5, with TRBD1 as a possible D gene (6 bases). The CDR3 extends over 15 amino acids. V shed 2 bases and J shed 6 bases, with 14 bases lying between them. CDR3 protein: CASSLSGANGQPQHF. CDR3 nucleotide sequence: TGTGCCAGCAGTTTATCAGGGGCGAACGGTCAGCCCCAGCATTTT.

This clonotype has ten or more counts. The chain links TRBV30 to TRBJ2-1; 12 bases line up with TRBD2. Germline lookup yields CDR1 GTSNPN and CDR2 SVGIG (reference sequence). CDR3 size: 16 residues. Losses at the gene ends were 3 bases for V and 3 bases for J; bases not matched to a gene: 6. The CDR3 nucleotides read TGTGCCTGGAGCCCCAGGACTAGCGGGGTCTACAATGAGCAGTTCTTC. It encodes CAWSPRTSGVYNEQFF.

The sample holds many counts of this clonotype. The gene calls are TRBV2 and TRBJ2-5; D not resolved. The CDR3 spans 12 residues. CDR1 is SNHLY, CDR2 FYNNEI, per germline. V lost 8 bases to trimming and J lost 5 bases, with 12 bases between them. The CDR3 DNA reads TGTGCCAGCCAACGTCTGACGGAGACCCAGTACTTC. It is translated as CASQRLTETQYF.

This clonotype was observed many times. The chain recombines TRBV2 with TRBJ2-5, with unresolved D. From germline, CDR1 is SNHLY and CDR2 FYNNEI. CDR3 length: 12 amino acids. Trimming shortened V by 5 bases and J by 3 bases, and 7 bases separated the two germline ends. The CDR3 protein is CASSPEEETQYF. CDR3 bases: TGTGCCAGCAGTCCAGAGGAAGAGACCCAGTACTTC.

The table lists this clonotype with a few counts. CDR3 residues: CASLVGQGSTDTQYF. The CDR3 region has the DNA TGCGCCAGTTTAGTCGGACAGGGGAGCACAGATACGCAGTATTTT. The rearrangement joins TRBV5-1 to TRBJ2-3, with 9 bases identical to TRBD1. From germline, CDR1 is SGHRS and CDR2 YFSETQ. This CDR3 contains 15 residues. J gave up 0 bases and V 8 bases, and 7 bases lay outside the gene matches. The whole variable domain, remainder taken from reference TRBV5-1 and TRBJ2-3, is KAGVTQTPRYLIKTRGQQVTLSCSPISGHRSVSWYQQTPGQGLQFLFEYFSETQRNKGNFPGRFSGRQFSNSRSEMNVSTLELGDSALYLCASLVGQGSTDTQYFGPGTRLTVL.

This clonotype showed up many times. The chain couples TRBV2 to TRBJ1-1; the D is unclear. Germline V lookup: CDR1 SNHLY, CDR2 FYNNEI. The CDR3 has 13 amino acids. V lost 6 bases to trimming and J lost 12 bases, with 20 bases between them. The CDR3 here is CASSLRGSRKSFF. CDR3 nucleotides: TGTGCCAGCAGCCTAAGAGGTAGTCGGAAGTCTTTCTTT.

This clonotype was seen a handful of times. This chain connects TRBV20-1 to TRBJ1-2, with 10 bases lining up with TRBD1. The junction had 13 bases not matched to a gene; V was cut back by 5 bases and J by 4 bases. Germline assignment: CDR1 DFQATT and CDR2 SNEGSKA (reference sequence). This CDR3 is 16 amino acids long. Here the CDR3 DNA reads TGCAGTGCTGCCCCGGGACAGGGGCGTGGAGGCTATGGCTACACCTTC. It translates to CSAAPGQGRGGYGYTF.

The chain uses TRBV9 and TRBJ1-1, with 8 bases lining up with TRBD1. The V gene's germline CDR1 is SGDLS and CDR2 YYNGEE. The length of the CDR3 is 15 residues. Trimming removed 4 bases from V and 2 bases from J; junction bases left unmatched: 7. The CDR3 region is CASSPRQGQNTEAFF. As DNA, the CDR3 is TGTGCCAGCAGCCCACGACAGGGGCAAAACACTGAAGCTTTCTTT.

This clonotype was seen more than once but under ten times. The genes are TRBV6-1 and TRBJ2-5; D is tentatively TRBD1 or TRBD2 (5 bases each). Germline-derived CDR1 and CDR2 are MNHNS and SASEGT. V lost 4 bases to trimming and J lost 1 base, with 13 bases between them. The CDR3 consists of 15 residues. This CDR3 is CASSVGLGVQETQYF. The CDR3, as DNA: TGTGCCAGCAGTGTCGGGCTGGGGGTCCAAGAGACCCAGTACTTC.

The chain recombines TRBV27 with TRBJ2-3; 9 nucleotides line up with TRBD2. This CDR3 contains 15 residues. From germline, CDR1 is MNHEY and CDR2 SMNVEV (reference sequence). V was clipped by 10 bases and J by 2 bases; unmatched bases: 10. The CDR3 protein is CATQVPSGATDTQYF. CDR3 nucleotides: TGTGCCACACAAGTACCTAGCGGGGCCACAGATACGCAGTATTTT.

At least ten counts were recorded for this clonotype. The chain joins TRBV7-8 to TRBJ2-5, with D hard to call. The CDR3 is 15 amino acids. Trimming took 6 bases from V and 5 from J, leaving 19 bases between them. Germline CDR1 SGHVS, CDR2 FQNEAQ. In DNA form, the CDR3 reads TGTGCCAGCAGTCTTGCTCTAGGTCGCACGGAGACCCAGTACTTC. This gives the protein CASSLALGRTETQYF. Full variable domain (remainder filled in from reference TRBV7-8 and TRBJ2-5): GAGVSQSPRYKVAKRGQDVALRCDPISGHVSLFWYQQALGQGPEFLTYFQNEAQLDKSGLPSDRFFAERPEGSVSTLKIQRTQQEDSAVYLCASSLALGRTETQYFGPGTRLLVL.

There are many counts of this clonotype. The gene calls are TRBV5-4 and TRBJ2-2, with 13 bases matching TRBD2. In germline, CDR1 is SGHNT, CDR2 YYREEE (reference sequence). This CDR3 has 17 amino acids. J lost 1 base, V lost 5 bases, and 5 bases had no gene match. The CDR3 DNA sequence: TGTGCCAGCAGTCCGGGACTAGCGGGACGGAACACCGGGGAGCTGTTTTTT. The encoded protein is CASSPGLAGRNTGELFF.

This chain joins TRBV3-1 and TRBJ1-1, with 7 bases matching TRBD1. The CDR3 covers 11 residues. V shed 10 bases and J 6 bases; nucleotides not matched to a gene: 5. CDR1 and CDR2 from the germline V gene are LGHDT and YNNKEL (reference sequence). CDR3 nucleotide sequence: TGTGCCACCAGGACAGGCCCTGAAGCTTTCTTT. The encoded protein is CATRTGPEAFF.

This clonotype was counted at least ten times. The chain has TRBV10-3 and TRBJ2-2, with 8 nucleotides matching TRBD2. With 10 bases clipped from V and 0 bases from J, the junction kept 1 base outside the gene matches. Per germline, CDR1 ENHRY and CDR2 SYGVKD. This CDR3 is built from 13 residues. CDR3 sequence: CATGGANTGELFF. CDR3 sequence (DNA): TGTGCCACCGGGGGGGCGAACACCGGGGAGCTGTTTTTT.

This clonotype appeared a few times. The rearrangement links TRBV7-2 to TRBJ2-7, with TRBD2 matching over 12 bases. CDR3 length: 14 amino acids. V was pared by 5 bases and J by 2 bases, with 1 base of the junction left unmatched. Per germline, CDR1 SGHTA and CDR2 FQGNSA. In nucleotides, the CDR3 is TGTGCCAGCAGCGCTAGCGGGGGGGCCTACGAGCAGTACTTC. Translating it yields CASSASGGAYEQYF.

In its sample, this clonotype was seen many times. The chain employs TRBV4-3 and TRBJ2-1, with a weak D call TRBD2 (6 bases). Between the trimmed V and J ends, which lost 0 bases and 0 bases, there was a span of 15 bases. Looked up from germline, CDR1 is LGHNA and CDR2 is YSLEER. CDR3 length: 18 amino acids. The CDR3 DNA reads as TGCGCCAGCAGCCAAGAGAGCCTGGTCGGGGGCTCCTACAATGAGCAGTTCTTC. Translation: CASSQESLVGGSYNEQFF.

This clonotype was picked up a small number of times. The V and J genes are TRBV19 and TRBJ1-6; maybe TRBD1 (5 bases). Trimming removed 5 bases from V and 4 bases from J, with 12 bases in between. The CDR3 is made up of 15 amino acids. In germline, CDR1 is LNHDA, CDR2 SQIVND (reference sequence). The CDR3 nucleotides read TGTGCCAGTAGTGAGAGGGGTCCTTATAATTCACCCCTCCACTTT. Translated, it gives CASSERGPYNSPLHF.